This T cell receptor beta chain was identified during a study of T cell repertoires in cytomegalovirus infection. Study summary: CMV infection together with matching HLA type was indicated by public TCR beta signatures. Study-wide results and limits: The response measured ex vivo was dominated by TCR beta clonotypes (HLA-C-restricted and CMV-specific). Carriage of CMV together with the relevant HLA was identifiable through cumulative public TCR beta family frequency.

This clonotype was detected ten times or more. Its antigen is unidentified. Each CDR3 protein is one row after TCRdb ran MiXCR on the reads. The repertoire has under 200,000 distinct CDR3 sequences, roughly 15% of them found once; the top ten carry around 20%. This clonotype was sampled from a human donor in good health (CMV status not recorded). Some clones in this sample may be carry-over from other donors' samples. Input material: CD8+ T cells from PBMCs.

CDR3 in amino acids: CASSSRQGESPNQPQHF. The CDR3 region has the DNA TGTGCCAGCAGTTCGAGGCAGGGGGAATCTCCGAATCAGCCCCAGCATTTT. The chain recombines TRBV6-2 or TRBV6-3 with TRBJ1-5; the match to TRBD1 covers 7 bases. The CDR3 sequence is 17 residues long. Germline assignment: CDR1 MNHEY and CDR2 SVGEGT. Trimming cost V 4 bases and J 4 bases; bases outside gene matches: 13.